The 20 T cell receptor beta chains in this list originate from one sample, sequenced in a study of shared clonotypes between healthy human individuals. Data came from immunoSEQ multiplex PCR; TCRdb stores just in-frame clones and leaves some out. The sample includes roughly 490,000 clones, 79% of them seen just once. Sequencing used PBMCs. These receptors originate from a woman aged 40 to 55 in good health. Some clones in this sample may be carry-over from other donors' samples.

This chain connects TRBV29-1 to TRBJ2-6, with a weak D call TRBD1 (6 bases). The CDR3 extends over 16 amino acids. CDR1 and CDR2 from the germline V gene are SQVTM and ANQGSEA. V lost 3 bases to trimming and J lost 0 bases, with 12 bases between them. In DNA form, the CDR3 reads TGCAGCGTTGAGAGGGACACGGACTCTGGGGCCAACGTCCTGACTTTC. The encoded protein is CSVERDTDSGANVLTF.

Concerning this clone: The identical CDR3 is also encoded by other nucleotide sequences in the sample. This chain links TRBV11-2 with TRBJ2-7; no clear D gene. The germline V and J ends were trimmed by 1 base and 4 bases, with 5 bases remaining between them. The CDR3 sequence is 12 residues long. In germline, CDR1 is SGHAT, CDR2 FQNNGV. CDR3 in amino acids: CASSLGIYEQYF. CDR3 coding DNA: TGTGCCAGCAGCTTAGGGATTTACGAGCAGTACTTC.

The CDR3 loop reads CASSLVPEGLARDEQYF. The CDR3 DNA reads as TGTGCCAGCAGCTTAGTCCCAGAGGGACTAGCGAGGGACGAGCAGTACTTC. V is TRBV11-3 and J is TRBJ2-7; 10 bases fit TRBD2. The V gene's germline CDR1 is SGHNT and CDR2 YENEEA. The CDR3 contains 17 residues. J gave up 5 bases and V 1 base, and 11 bases lay outside the gene matches.

This clone occurred a few times. V is TRBV2 and J is TRBJ2-7, with D maybe TRBD1 (6 bases). V was trimmed by 6 bases and J by 3 bases, leaving 36 bases between them. The CDR3 has 21 amino acids. Germline lookup yields CDR1 SNHLY and CDR2 FYNNEI. The DNA of the CDR3 is TGTGCCAGCAGGCCAACAGGGCACCCCGGATTTAGCAGGGATCCCGTCTACGAGCAGTACTTC. Its translation: CASRPTGHPGFSRDPVYEQYF.

The chain joins TRBV4-2 to TRBJ2-1; 8 bases are shared with TRBD2. The CDR3 contains 17 residues. Unmatched junction bases numbered 13, after V lost 0 bases and J lost 9 bases. Germline V gene lookup returns CDR1 LGHNA and CDR2 YNFKEQ. The CDR3 here is CASSQERGSGTGGEQFF. CDR3 in DNA: TGTGCCAGCAGCCAAGAAAGGGGTAGCGGGACGGGCGGTGAGCAGTTCTTC.

J is TRBJ2-1 and V is TRBV2; 11 bases are shared with TRBD2. This CDR3 spans 16 amino acids. Germline CDR1 SNHLY, CDR2 FYNNEI. V shed 4 bases and J 7 bases; nucleotides not matched to a gene: 9. CDR3 nucleotide sequence: TGTGCCAGCAGTGCTACGCTAGCGGGAGGTAGGAATGAGCAGTTCTTC. It encodes CASSATLAGGRNEQFF. The full variable domain, its missing parts supplied by reference TRBV2 and TRBJ2-1, is EPEVTQTPSHQVTQMGQEVILRCVPISNHLYFYWYRQILGQKVEFLVSFYNNEISEKSEIFDDQFSVERPDGSNFTLKIRSTKLEDSAMYFCASSATLAGGRNEQFFGPGTRLTVL.

This chain links TRBV5-1 with TRBJ2-2; D ambiguous. Germline V gives CDR1 SGHRS, CDR2 YFSETQ. This CDR3 has 15 residues. Trimming took 0 bases from V and 4 from J, leaving 10 bases between them. In nucleotides, the CDR3 is TGCGCCAGCAGCTTGGTACTGATGGGCACCGGGGAGCTGTTTTTT. This encodes CASSLVLMGTGELFF.

The rearrangement uses TRBV2 and TRBJ1-1; D is uncertain. Between the trimmed V and J ends, which lost 6 bases and 3 bases, there was a span of 5 bases. The CDR3 runs to 11 residues. Germline CDR1 is SNHLY and CDR2 is FYNNEI. The CDR3 reads CASRYYTEAFF. The CDR3, as DNA: TGTGCCAGCAGATACTACACTGAAGCTTTCTTT.

Written as DNA, the CDR3 is TGTGCCAGCAGCTTAGAATGGGGAGGGTTCGGGGCTGGAAACACCATATATTTT. Protein: CASSLEWGGFGAGNTIYF. This rearrangement joins TRBV7-2 to TRBJ1-3; D gene ambiguous. V was cut by 1 base and J by 2 bases, with 18 bases left in between. Germline CDR1 and CDR2: SGHTA and FQGNSA. This CDR3 is 18 amino acids long. The full variable domain, completed using reference TRBV7-2 and TRBJ1-3, is GAGVSQSPSNKVTEKGKDVELRCDPISGHTALYWYRQSLGQGLEFLIYFQGNSAPDKSGLPSDRFSAERTGGSVSTLTIQRTQQEDSAVYLCASSLEWGGFGAGNTIYFGEGSWLTVV.

The rearrangement links TRBV27 to TRBJ1-1; D perhaps matches TRBD1 (6 bases). Germline CDR1 and CDR2: MNHEY and SMNVEV (reference sequence). The CDR3 has 17 residues. Trimming pared 6 bases from V and 0 bases from J, leaving 20 bases between. The CDR3 coding sequence is TGTGCCAGCAGGAAGACAGGTTTACAACTTATGAACACTGAAGCTTTCTTT. This translates into CASRKTGLQLMNTEAFF.

This clone was detected only a few times. The J gene is TRBJ2-2, the V gene TRBV28, with 9 bases that match TRBD1. V shed 6 bases and J 3 bases; nucleotides not matched to a gene: 5. This CDR3 comprises 15 residues. Germline V lookup: CDR1 MDHEN, CDR2 SYDVKM. In DNA form, the CDR3 reads TGTGCCAGCAGGTTCCGGGACAGGGACACCGGGGAGCTGTTTTTT. Amino acids: CASRFRDRDTGELFF.

This chain joins TRBV28 and TRBJ2-7; 13 positions match TRBD2. Germline CDR1 MDHEN, CDR2 SYDVKM. The length of the CDR3 is 15 residues. V was pared by 7 bases and J by 3 bases, with 6 bases of the junction left unmatched. The CDR3 DNA reads as TGTGCCAGCAATCCGGGACTAGCGGGATTCTACGAGCAGTACTTC. Protein: CASNPGLAGFYEQYF.

The chain is built from TRBV28 and TRBJ1-2; D may be TRBD1 (5 bases). Germline-derived CDR1 and CDR2 are MDHEN and SYDVKM. The CDR3 runs to 16 residues. V was cut by 2 bases and J by 4 bases, with 17 bases left in between. The chain's CDR3 is CASSLLDARQIYGYTF. The CDR3 coding sequence is TGTGCCAGCAGTTTACTCGACGCGAGACAGATCTATGGCTACACCTTC.

The chain links TRBV29-1 to TRBJ2-3; 11 bases line up with TRBD2. This CDR3 has 14 residues. V dropped 6 bases and J dropped 1; count of bases not matched to a gene: 3. The V gene's germline CDR1 is SQVTM and CDR2 ANQGSEA. The CDR3 reads CSVVLAGGTDTQYF. As DNA, the CDR3 is TGCAGCGTCGTACTAGCGGGAGGCACAGATACGCAGTATTTT.

The chain recombines TRBV6-5 with TRBJ2-7; no clear D. CDR1 is MNHEY, CDR2 SVGAGI, per germline. There are 13 residues in the CDR3. V gave up 6 bases and J gave up 5 bases, with 14 bases separating them. CDR3 region: CASRDPWVNEQYF. Here the CDR3 DNA reads TGTGCCAGCAGAGACCCGTGGGTCAACGAGCAGTACTTC.

The J gene is TRBJ2-3, the V gene TRBV28; D perhaps matches TRBD2 (6 bases). V was clipped by 6 bases and J by 6 bases, with 13 bases between them. CDR3 length equals 13 residues. CDR1 MDHEN and CDR2 SYDVKM come from the germline V gene. Here the CDR3 DNA reads TGTGCCAGCAGCCCCCGGGACTCGGATACGCAGTATTTT. Its translation is CASSPRDSDTQYF.

The chain uses TRBV19 and TRBJ2-2; either TRBD1 or TRBD2 may supply D (5 bases each). The CDR3 totals 18 residues. V gave up 7 bases and J gave up 2 bases, with 23 bases separating them. The V gene's germline CDR1 is LNHDA and CDR2 SQIVND (reference sequence). In DNA form, the CDR3 reads TGTGCCAGTATCCCGGGGTATACCTTGGGGCGAAACACCGGGGAGCTGTTTTTT. Amino acids: CASIPGYTLGRNTGELFF.

The V call is TRBV4-1, the J call TRBJ2-5, with D unclear. Germline CDR1 MGHRA, CDR2 YSYEKL. The CDR3 consists of 14 residues. Trimming left V 4 bases short and J 5 bases short, with 14 bases between. CDR3 nucleotides: TGCGCCAGCAGCCCTCATAGTTACGGGGAGACCCAGTACTTC. Its protein product is CASSPHSYGETQYF.

As to this clone: One end of the junction is discordant with germline, which a read error may explain. Additional DNA sequences in this sample encode the identical CDR3. The rearrangement joins TRBV7-7 to TRBJ2-7; 8 nucleotides agree with TRBD1. Germline CDR1 and CDR2: SSHAT and FNYEAQ (reference sequence). The CDR3 is 17 residues long. The CDR3 loop reads CASKYTRKDRERNEQYF. CDR3 in DNA: TGTGCTAGCAAATACACCCGAAAGGACAGGGAAAGGAACGAGCAGTACTTC.

V gene TRBV19 combines with J gene TRBJ1-5; D perhaps matches TRBD1 (6 bases). The V and J ends lost 4 bases and 7 bases respectively, with 14 bases between them. Germline CDR1 and CDR2: LNHDA and SQIVND (reference sequence). The CDR3 is 14 residues long. In DNA form, the CDR3 reads TGTGCCAGTAGTACCGTACAGGGATTCCAGCCCCAGCATTTT. Protein sequence: CASSTVQGFQPQHF.